This TCR beta chain was captured by sequencing in a study of tumor and adjacent non-tumor tissue in lung cancer. CDR1 and CDR2 (germline): SQVTM, ANQGSEA. The CDR3 is 14 residues long. The V end was cut by 8 bases, the J end by 0 bases, with 15 bases between. The library came from three nested PCR rounds adapted from ARM-PCR protocols. One entry per CDR3 protein, called by TCRdb with MiXCR from the multiplex PCR reads. The sample yields approximately 66,000 distinct CDR3 sequences, roughly 60% seen once. This clonotype is medium-sized. No cell sorting was done before RNA was extracted from the tissue. This non-tumor lung sample came from over 3 cm beyond the tumor edge.

The TCR sequence derives from a man in his 70s with non-small cell lung cancer. This chain joins TRBV29-1 and TRBJ2-3; no clear D gene. The sequenced material came from distant non-tumor lung tissue. The CDR3 DNA is TGCAGCTCTCGGACCACCACTAGCACAGATACGCAGTATTTT. Its protein is CSSRTTTSTDTQYF.